This T cell receptor (beta chain) is drawn from a study of siplizumab effects on memory and regulatory T cells. Findings and caveats of the study: Phenotypic classification as naive or memory proved unattainable for roughly 75-95% of proliferating CD4+ or CD8+ clones.

Roughly 10^5 TCR templates underwent assay in each sample. Here immunoSEQ multiplex PCR was the method, and the copy in TCRdb shows in-frame clones only, minus some. The data hold about 40,000 clones, with 80% to 90% observed a single time. This clone was seen only a few times. Its antigen is unidentified. Material: naive CD4+ T cells sorted from blood. This sequence was found in a human donor in good health.

The CDR3 coding sequence is TGCGCCAGCAGCCAAGTGGCAGGGAACCATCAGCCCCAGCATTTT. It encodes CASSQVAGNHQPQHF. V usage is TRBV4-1 and J usage is TRBJ1-5; weak D call: TRBD1 (5 bases). Trimming cost V 1 base and J 5 bases, with 12 bases left between them. CDR1 and CDR2 from the germline V gene are MGHRA and YSYEKL. The CDR3 is made up of 15 amino acids.